This is a list of T cell receptor beta chains from one sample in a study of T-cell reconstitution after alpha-beta-depleted transplantation in children. One entry per CDR3 protein results from TCRdb running MiXCR on the PCR reads. Of hundreds of thousands of distinct CDR3 sequences in the sample, 16% were seen once. The sequencing used PBMCs from the stem cell graft donor, collected from the stem cell graft. Receptor source: a human donor who donated a stem cell graft to a child with acute myeloid leukemia. CDR3s include the opening cysteine and the closing phenylalanine or tryptophan. The order of the fields is CDR3 protein, CDR3 DNA, J gene, D gene, clone size, V gene. The D gene is left open where the match is weak. Expanded clones get a size class; other rows say once, few or many, or leave the size out.

cdr3_aa: CATSTGDWEQYF; cdr3_nt: TGTGCCACTTCGACAGGGGATTGGGAGCAGTACTTC; j_call: TRBJ2-7; d_call: TRBD1; clone_size: many; v_call: TRBV10-3
cdr3_aa: CASSLMGPEQETQYF; cdr3_nt: TGCGCCAGCAGCTTAATGGGTCCGGAACAAGAGACCCAGTACTTC; j_call: TRBJ2-5; d_call: -; clone_size: many; v_call: TRBV5-1
cdr3_aa: CSAPRRANEQFF; cdr3_nt: TGCAGTGCCCCCCGGAGGGCCAATGAGCAGTTCTTC; j_call: TRBJ2-1; d_call: -; clone_size: many; v_call: TRBV20-1
cdr3_aa: CASSGISYEQYF; cdr3_nt: TGTGCCAGCAGCGGGATCTCTTACGAGCAGTACTTC; j_call: TRBJ2-7; d_call: -; clone_size: -; v_call: TRBV2
cdr3_aa: CASRTQAYGYTF; cdr3_nt: TGTGCCAGCAGAACACAGGCCTATGGCTACACCTTC; j_call: TRBJ1-2; d_call: -; clone_size: few; v_call: TRBV25-1
cdr3_aa: CASSFIGGGNEQFF; cdr3_nt: TGTGCCAGCAGCTTTATCGGAGGTGGCAATGAGCAGTTCTTC; j_call: TRBJ2-1; d_call: -; clone_size: -; v_call: TRBV7-2
cdr3_aa: CASSLDPFVSSYNEQFF; cdr3_nt: TGCGCCAGCAGCTTGGACCCGTTTGTGAGCTCCTACAATGAGCAGTTCTTC; j_call: TRBJ2-1; d_call: -; clone_size: many; v_call: TRBV5-1
cdr3_aa: CSARGDSYLGPQHF; cdr3_nt: TGCAGTGCTAGAGGGGACAGTTACCTCGGGCCCCAGCATTTT; j_call: TRBJ1-5; d_call: TRBD1; clone_size: few; v_call: TRBV20-1
cdr3_aa: CASSFTGDWVEYEQFF; cdr3_nt: TGTGCCAGCAGCTTTACAGGGGATTGGGTGGAATATGAGCAGTTCTTC; j_call: TRBJ2-1; d_call: TRBD1; clone_size: few; v_call: TRBV7-2
cdr3_aa: CSARTVPTGEKLFF; cdr3_nt: TGCAGTGCTAGAACGGTCCCGACGGGTGAAAAACTGTTTTTT; j_call: TRBJ1-4; d_call: -; clone_size: many; v_call: TRBV20-1
cdr3_aa: CASSRTETQYF; cdr3_nt: TGTGCCAGCAGCCGGACGGAGACCCAGTACTTC; j_call: TRBJ2-5; d_call: -; clone_size: few; v_call: TRBV6-6
cdr3_aa: CASTRQGISTDTQYF; cdr3_nt: TGTGCCAGCACCCGACAGGGAATAAGCACAGATACGCAGTATTTT; j_call: TRBJ2-3; d_call: TRBD1; clone_size: -; v_call: TRBV6-1
cdr3_aa: CSAEDPEYF; cdr3_nt: TGCAGTGCCGAAGATCCGGAGTATTTT; j_call: TRBJ2-3; d_call: -; clone_size: many; v_call: TRBV20-1
cdr3_aa: CASSLQAGGTYNSPLHF; cdr3_nt: TGTGCCAGCAGTTTACAGGCAGGGGGAACCTATAATTCACCCCTCCACTTT; j_call: TRBJ1-6; d_call: TRBD1; clone_size: many; v_call: TRBV12-3/TRBV12-4
cdr3_aa: CASTLPGLAGNNEQFF; cdr3_nt: TGCGCCAGCACGCTTCCCGGACTAGCGGGGAACAATGAGCAGTTCTTC; j_call: TRBJ2-1; d_call: TRBD2; clone_size: many; v_call: TRBV5-1
cdr3_aa: CASSARKEAFF; cdr3_nt: TGTGCCAGCAGCGCCAGAAAGGAAGCTTTCTTT; j_call: TRBJ1-1; d_call: -; clone_size: few; v_call: TRBV7-9
cdr3_aa: CSASPEDRDYSTDTQYF; cdr3_nt: TGCAGTGCTAGTCCCGAGGACAGGGACTATAGCACAGATACGCAGTATTTT; j_call: TRBJ2-3; d_call: -; clone_size: many; v_call: TRBV20-1
cdr3_aa: CASSGTGTHISRNTEAFF; cdr3_nt: TGTGCCAGCAGCGGGACCGGGACGCATATTTCGAGGAACACTGAAGCTTTCTTT; j_call: TRBJ1-1; d_call: -; clone_size: many; v_call: TRBV5-5
cdr3_aa: CASMAGKNPDQPQHF; cdr3_nt: TGTGCCAGCATGGCAGGGAAAAACCCCGATCAGCCCCAGCATTTT; j_call: TRBJ1-5; d_call: -; clone_size: few; v_call: TRBV6-2/TRBV6-3
cdr3_aa: CASRGWGNEQFF; cdr3_nt: TGTGCCAGCCGGGGTTGGGGGAATGAGCAGTTCTTC; j_call: TRBJ2-1; d_call: -; clone_size: many; v_call: TRBV28
cdr3_aa: CSVFGQEDRIDTQYF; cdr3_nt: TGCAGCGTTTTTGGGCAAGAGGACAGGATAGATACGCAGTATTTT; j_call: TRBJ2-3; d_call: TRBD1; clone_size: many; v_call: TRBV29-1
cdr3_aa: CASSGGQAVQETQYF; cdr3_nt: TGTGCCAGCAGCGGGGGACAGGCGGTTCAAGAGACCCAGTACTTC; j_call: TRBJ2-5; d_call: TRBD1; clone_size: few; v_call: TRBV9
cdr3_aa: CASSLMDGYEQYF; cdr3_nt: TGTGCCAGCAGCTTAATGGACGGGTACGAGCAGTACTTC; j_call: TRBJ2-7; d_call: -; clone_size: -; v_call: TRBV7-9
cdr3_aa: CSARLGQGQPQHF; cdr3_nt: TGCAGTGCTAGGTTGGGACAGGGTCAGCCCCAGCATTTT; j_call: TRBJ1-5; d_call: TRBD1; clone_size: many; v_call: TRBV20-1
cdr3_aa: CSASTSGYNEQFF; cdr3_nt: TGCAGTGCTAGTACTAGCGGTTACAATGAGCAGTTCTTC; j_call: TRBJ2-1; d_call: TRBD2; clone_size: many; v_call: TRBV20-1
cdr3_aa: CSALPGQGAGYTF; cdr3_nt: TGCAGTGCTTTACCGGGACAGGGGGCCGGCTACACCTTC; j_call: TRBJ1-2; d_call: TRBD1; clone_size: many; v_call: TRBV20-1
cdr3_aa: CARSLDGGTANNEQFF; cdr3_nt: TGTGCCAGAAGCTTGGACGGCGGGACAGCGAACAATGAGCAGTTCTTC; j_call: TRBJ2-1; d_call: -; clone_size: -; v_call: TRBV5-3
cdr3_aa: CSVDRGDGRETQYF; cdr3_nt: TGCAGCGTTGACCGGGGGGACGGCAGGGAGACCCAGTACTTC; j_call: TRBJ2-5; d_call: TRBD2; clone_size: few; v_call: TRBV29-1
cdr3_aa: CSASLRPGVPLHF; cdr3_nt: TGCAGTGCTAGCCTCCGTCCAGGGGTACCCCTCCACTTT; j_call: TRBJ1-6; d_call: -; clone_size: many; v_call: TRBV20-1
cdr3_aa: CATSDLFVYQGYNQPQHF; cdr3_nt: TGTGCCACCAGTGATTTGTTCGTTTATCAAGGGTACAATCAGCCCCAGCATTTT; j_call: TRBJ1-5; d_call: -; clone_size: few; v_call: TRBV24-1
cdr3_aa: CASTEVRVTEAFF; cdr3_nt: TGTGCCAGCACCGAAGTCAGGGTAACTGAAGCTTTCTTT; j_call: TRBJ1-1; d_call: -; clone_size: many; v_call: TRBV5-8
cdr3_aa: CASSLDFRGLRYNEQFF; cdr3_nt: TGTGCCAGCAGCTTGGATTTCCGGGGGCTCCGATACAATGAGCAGTTCTTC; j_call: TRBJ2-1; d_call: -; clone_size: many; v_call: TRBV5-6
cdr3_aa: CATFPIRDGYTF; cdr3_nt: TGTGCCACCTTCCCCATCAGGGATGGCTACACCTTC; j_call: TRBJ1-2; d_call: -; clone_size: few; v_call: TRBV7-7
cdr3_aa: CASSYVVDPAIRETQYF; cdr3_nt: TGTGCCAGCAGTTACGTGGTAGATCCGGCCATCCGAGAGACCCAGTACTTC; j_call: TRBJ2-5; d_call: -; clone_size: few; v_call: TRBV12-3/TRBV12-4
cdr3_aa: CASSLGGSTAATNEKLFF; cdr3_nt: TGCGCCAGCAGCTTGGGGGGCAGTACAGCTGCAACTAATGAAAAACTGTTTTTT; j_call: TRBJ1-4; d_call: -; clone_size: few; v_call: TRBV5-1
cdr3_aa: CASSLASPATGEQYF; cdr3_nt: TGCGCCAGCAGCTTGGCCTCCCCAGCGACGGGCGAGCAGTACTTC; j_call: TRBJ2-7; d_call: -; clone_size: -; v_call: TRBV5-1
cdr3_aa: CSVGQGLEKLFF; cdr3_nt: TGCAGCGTTGGACAGGGTTTAGAAAAACTGTTTTTT; j_call: TRBJ1-4; d_call: TRBD1; clone_size: many; v_call: TRBV29-1
cdr3_aa: CASSLEAQTGEYF; cdr3_nt: TGTGCCAGCAGCTTGGAGGCTCAAACTGGGGAGTACTTC; j_call: TRBJ2-4; d_call: -; clone_size: -; v_call: TRBV5-5
cdr3_aa: CASSPRAGPGTYEQYF; cdr3_nt: TGTGCCAGCAGCCCACGGGCGGGGCCGGGAACCTACGAGCAGTACTTC; j_call: TRBJ2-7; d_call: -; clone_size: -; v_call: TRBV7-2
cdr3_aa: CASSQEAGFSPLHF; cdr3_nt: TGTGCCAGCAGCCAAGAGGCAGGTTTTTCACCCCTCCACTTT; j_call: TRBJ1-6; d_call: -; clone_size: -; v_call: TRBV4-2
cdr3_aa: CSARDYGGGHEQFF; cdr3_nt: TGCAGTGCTAGAGATTACGGGGGGGGCCATGAGCAGTTCTTC; j_call: TRBJ2-1; d_call: TRBD2; clone_size: many; v_call: TRBV20-1
cdr3_aa: CSARGGGRRSSTDTQYF; cdr3_nt: TGCAGTGCTAGAGGGGGGGGGAGGAGGTCTAGCACAGATACGCAGTATTTT; j_call: TRBJ2-3; d_call: TRBD2; clone_size: many; v_call: TRBV20-1
cdr3_aa: CSAPWTSGGAVSYNEQFF; cdr3_nt: TGCAGTGCGCCATGGACTAGCGGGGGGGCCGTGTCCTACAATGAGCAGTTCTTC; j_call: TRBJ2-1; d_call: TRBD2; clone_size: many; v_call: TRBV20-1
cdr3_aa: CASSLVRRDRDYGYTF; cdr3_nt: TGCGCCAGCAGCTTGGTGCGCAGGGACCGGGACTATGGCTACACCTTC; j_call: TRBJ1-2; d_call: -; clone_size: -; v_call: TRBV5-1
cdr3_aa: CASSLRGLTNTIYF; cdr3_nt: TGTGCCAGCAGTTTAAGGGGGCTGACAAACACCATATATTTT; j_call: TRBJ1-3; d_call: TRBD1; clone_size: few; v_call: TRBV12-3/TRBV12-4
cdr3_aa: CSATSSGNEQFF; cdr3_nt: TGCAGTGCGACTAGCTCGGGGAATGAGCAGTTCTTC; j_call: TRBJ2-1; d_call: TRBD2; clone_size: many; v_call: TRBV20-1
cdr3_aa: CSAGPGTGVPNYGYTF; cdr3_nt: TGCAGTGCCGGACCCGGGACAGGGGTCCCTAACTATGGCTACACCTTC; j_call: TRBJ1-2; d_call: TRBD1; clone_size: many; v_call: TRBV20-1
cdr3_aa: CSARSYPRADTQYF; cdr3_nt: TGCAGTGCTAGATCCTACCCGCGGGCGGATACGCAGTATTTT; j_call: TRBJ2-3; d_call: -; clone_size: many; v_call: TRBV20-1
cdr3_aa: CSARKAQETQYF; cdr3_nt: TGCAGTGCTAGAAAGGCCCAAGAGACCCAGTACTTC; j_call: TRBJ2-5; d_call: -; clone_size: many; v_call: TRBV20-1
cdr3_aa: CASGYRGLEYGANVLTF; cdr3_nt: TGTGCCAGCGGTTATAGGGGGCTAGAGTATGGGGCCAACGTCCTGACTTTC; j_call: TRBJ2-6; d_call: -; clone_size: few; v_call: TRBV21-1